This T cell receptor beta chain originates from a study of CD8+CD57+ T cells in acquired aplastic anemia. Overall study: 3.2 ug was the average amount of DNA from sorted CD4+ and CD8+ cells.

In germline, CDR1 is SGHTA, CDR2 FQGNSA. CDR3 length: 14 amino acids. Trimming at V came to 2 bases and at J to 8 bases, leaving 7 bases not matched to a gene. Flow cytometry had shown expanded CD8+CD57+ cells in the patients chosen for sequencing. Severe acquired aplastic anemia was the diagnosis recorded for all patients. In the case of this clonotype: Its specificity is unknown.

The template used for profiling TCR beta VDJ and CDR3 was genomic DNA. TCRdb re-called the reads through MiXCR, storing one row per CDR3 protein. The table records roughly 200,000 distinct CDR3 sequences, 50% to 65% of them present only once. Broader study findings: Common to patients and controls were roughly 30 CD8+ CDR3 sequences.

V usage is TRBV7-2 and J usage is TRBJ1-2, with 8 positions matching TRBD1. The sequenced sample was sorted CD4+, CD8+, or CD8+CD57+ T cells (not recorded which) from PBMCs. This receptor was identified in a human donor with aplastic anemia. CDR3 bases: TGTGCCAGCAGCTTAATGACAGGGGAAGGCGGCTACACCTTC. It translates to CASSLMTGEGGYTF.